Below are 22 T cell receptor beta chains sequenced from a single sample in a study of post-analysis software for immune sequencing data. Prepared libraries of TCR beta cDNA carried unique molecular identifiers. TCRdb recomputed calls from the PCR reads with MiXCR, one row per CDR3 protein. Counted here are just over 250,000 distinct CDR3 sequences, 35% to 45% occurring once; the ten biggest clones make up under 5.5%. These TCRs are of unknown antigen specificity. Study-level points and caveats: Higher frequency in patients than in controls was seen for roughly five TRBV segments, with TRBV5-6, TRBV5-1 and TRBV20-1 among them.

Source material: blood. Receptor source: a girl aged 10-17 years with multiple sclerosis.

This clonotype was counted ten times or more. The genes are TRBV15 and TRBJ1-5; maybe TRBD1 (5 bases). Trimming removed 5 bases from V and 11 bases from J, with 19 bases in between. CDR1 LNHNV and CDR2 YYDKDF come from the germline V gene (reference sequence). This CDR3 comprises 14 residues. CDR3 protein: CATSERDPASAQHF. In DNA, the CDR3 is TGTGCCACCAGCGAACGGGACCCGGCATCAGCCCAGCATTTT.

The chain joins TRBV7-9 to TRBJ2-5, with 7 bases identical to TRBD1. The CDR3 is 15 residues long. V was pared by 0 bases and J by 4 bases, with 5 bases of the junction left unmatched. Germline CDR1 is SEHNR and CDR2 is FQNEAQ (reference sequence). The CDR3 region has the DNA TGTGCCAGCAGCTTAGCCGGGACAGAGGGAGAGACCCAGTACTTC. Protein sequence: CASSLAGTEGETQYF.

In its sample, this clonotype was seen many times. The V gene is TRBV5-4, the J gene TRBJ1-1, with TRBD1 matching 9 bases. CDR3 length: 13 amino acids. The germline gives CDR1 SGHNT, CDR2 YYREEE (reference sequence). V shed 4 bases and J 6 bases; nucleotides not matched to a gene: 4. CDR3 in amino acids: CASSTGQGSEAFF. As DNA, the CDR3 is TGTGCCAGCAGCACGGGACAGGGCTCTGAAGCTTTCTTT.

The sample holds many counts of this clonotype. This chain joins TRBV10-2 and TRBJ2-1; maybe TRBD2 (6 bases). The CDR3 length is 15 residues. Between the trimmed V and J ends, which lost 0 bases and 1 base, there was a span of 7 bases. Germline V CDR1 and CDR2: WSHSY, SAAADI. The CDR3 region is CASSESGGSYNEQFF. The CDR3 DNA sequence: TGCGCCAGCAGTGAGTCGGGGGGATCCTACAATGAGCAGTTCTTC.

This clonotype was detected ten times or more. The chain combines TRBV29-1 with TRBJ2-1; maybe TRBD2 (5 bases). Germline values: CDR1 SQVTM, CDR2 ANQGSEA. The CDR3 extends over 16 amino acids. Trimming took off 8 bases at V and 0 bases at J, with 20 bases between the two ends. The CDR3, as DNA: TGCAGCTCTGTGGATATAGCGCACAGCTCCTACAATGAGCAGTTCTTC. Translating gives CSSVDIAHSSYNEQFF.

This clonotype was recorded a few times. A much more abundant neighbour one base away suggests this may be a read error. CDR3 sequence (DNA): TGTGCCATCAGTGTTGCCGGGACTAGCGGGGGGTACAATGAGCAGTACTTC. Its protein is CAISVAGTSGGYNEQYF. The genes are TRBV10-3 and TRBJ2-7; 15 bases are a match to TRBD2. The V gene's germline CDR1 is ENHRY and CDR2 SYGVKD. This CDR3 has 17 residues. J lost 7 bases, V lost 4 bases, and 11 bases had no gene match.

The chain recombines TRBV6-6 with TRBJ2-5; D ambiguous. The CDR3 runs to 13 residues. V lost 6 bases, J lost 1 base, and 9 bases lay in between. Germline V gives CDR1 MNHNY, CDR2 SVGAGI (reference sequence). The CDR3 sequence: CASSFMGQETQYF. The CDR3 DNA reads TGTGCCAGCAGCTTTATGGGCCAAGAGACCCAGTACTTC.

This clonotype was observed a few times. The gene calls are TRBV6-4 and TRBJ2-1; D tentatively fits TRBD1 or TRBD2 (6 bases each). There are 14 residues in the CDR3. V lost 0 bases, J lost 5 bases, and 8 bases lay in between. Germline CDR1 and CDR2: MRHNA and SNTAGT. Here the CDR3 DNA reads TGTGCCAGCAGTGACTCGGGGGGCCACAATGAGCAGTTCTTC. It codes for CASSDSGGHNEQFF.

Only a few counts were recorded for this clonotype. This chain connects TRBV13 to TRBJ1-1; D unclear. From germline, CDR1 is PRHDT and CDR2 FYEKMQ (reference sequence). The CDR3 extends over 14 amino acids. Trimming stripped 4 bases from V and 5 bases from J, with 14 bases between. The CDR3: CASSSLDARTEAFF. The CDR3 region has the DNA TGTGCCAGCAGCTCCCTGGACGCCCGGACTGAAGCTTTCTTT.

This clonotype was recorded at least ten times. This chain connects TRBV4-2 to TRBJ2-7; the match to TRBD2 covers 10 bases. Per the germline V gene, CDR1 is LGHNA and CDR2 is YNFKEQ. The junction had 5 bases not matched to a gene; V was cut back by 0 bases and J by 3 bases. The CDR3 is 16 amino acids. CDR3 DNA sequence: TGTGCCAGCAGCCAAGATTTCACTAGCGGGGACTACGAGCAGTACTTC. It encodes CASSQDFTSGDYEQYF.

In this sample, this clonotype turned up many times. This rearrangement joins TRBV29-1 to TRBJ2-3, with TRBD2 identical over 10 bases. There are 14 residues in the CDR3. The V gene's germline CDR1 is SQVTM and CDR2 ANQGSEA. V shed 5 bases, J shed 2 bases, and the junction held 4 bases outside the gene matches. CDR3 coding DNA: TGCAGCGTTCGGACTAGCGGATTCACAGATACGCAGTATTTT. Residues: CSVRTSGFTDTQYF.

The sample holds many counts of this clonotype. The rearrangement uses TRBV3-1 and TRBJ2-5; weak D call: TRBD2 (6 bases). The CDR3 contains 17 residues. Trimming took off 6 bases at V and 2 bases at J, with 22 bases between the two ends. CDR1 and CDR2 from the germline V gene are LGHDT and YNNKEL (reference sequence). The CDR3 here is CASSPQAGLSGQETQYF. CDR3 sequence (DNA): TGTGCCAGCAGTCCACAAGCAGGACTATCTGGGCAAGAGACCCAGTACTTC.

Worth noting for this clonotype: This sequence may be a read error, since a much larger clone differs from it by one base. V is TRBV28 and J is TRBJ1-6; D gene uncertain. CDR3 length: 18 residues. Trimming took off 6 bases at V and 0 bases at J, with 18 bases between the two ends. The germline V gene encodes CDR1 MDHEN and CDR2 SYDVKM. CDR3 sequence (DNA): TGTGCCAGCAGGGCAGACTATTCTTTTAGCTCCTATAATTCACCCCTCCACTTT. It yields the protein CASRADYSFSSYNSPLHF.

Here the CDR3 reads CASSLIQAPEQFF. The CDR3 DNA follows: TGTGCCAGCAGTTTAATACAGGCCCCGGAGCAGTTCTTC. The chain has TRBV27 and TRBJ2-1, with a tentative D call TRBD1 (5 bases). V lost 2 bases to trimming and J lost 10 bases, with 12 bases between them. Germline V gene sequence: CDR1 MNHEY, CDR2 SMNVEV (reference sequence). This CDR3 has 13 amino acids.

The chain is built from TRBV20-1 and TRBJ2-5; 13 bases are shared with TRBD2. Germline values: CDR1 DFQATT, CDR2 SNEGSKA (reference sequence). The V and J ends lost 6 bases and 11 bases, in that order; junction bases with no gene match: 12. This CDR3 has 14 residues. The CDR3 nucleotides are TGCAGTGCAAAACGGACTAGCGGGAGTGAAGAGCAGTACTTC. The encoded protein is CSAKRTSGSEEQYF.

The chain links TRBV7-3 to TRBJ2-3; no reliable D call. The length of the CDR3 is 19 residues. Germline CDR1 reads SGHTA; CDR2 reads FQGTGA. V lost 4 bases and J lost 0, with 23 bases in between. The CDR3 DNA follows: TGTGCCAGCAGCTATCTGGGGATTCGGTGGGCAGCTAGCACAGATACGCAGTATTTT. Translated, it gives CASSYLGIRWAASTDTQYF.

This chain connects TRBV2 to TRBJ1-2, with D unresolved. The germline V gene encodes CDR1 SNHLY and CDR2 FYNNEI. Trimming shortened V by 9 bases and J by 4 bases, and 12 bases separated the two germline ends. This CDR3 spans 12 amino acids. In nucleotides, the CDR3 is TGTGCCAGTACAAGGGAGTCCTATGGCTACACCTTC. Protein sequence: CASTRESYGYTF.

This chain links TRBV20-1 with TRBJ1-5, with D perhaps matching TRBD1 (5 bases). CDR3 length: 13 amino acids. Germline CDR1 reads DFQATT; CDR2 reads SNEGSKA (reference sequence). V was cut by 3 bases and J by 1 base, with 7 bases left in between. The CDR3 DNA reads TGCAGTGCTAGGGGACTGAGCAATCAGCCCCAGCATTTT. Amino acid sequence: CSARGLSNQPQHF.

This clonotype was detected many times. This rearrangement joins TRBV20-1 to TRBJ1-6, with D perhaps TRBD1 (5 bases). Deletions cut 6 bases from V and 5 bases from J, with 11 bases between. Germline assignment: CDR1 DFQATT and CDR2 SNEGSKA (reference sequence). The CDR3 runs to 13 residues. In DNA form, the CDR3 reads TGCAGTGCCAGGGAAAGGGATAATTCACCCCTCCACTTT. Its protein is CSARERDNSPLHF.

V is TRBV10-3 and J is TRBJ2-1, with TRBD1 matching over 10 bases. Germline CDR1 is ENHRY and CDR2 is SYGVKD. There are 12 residues in the CDR3. V gave up 4 bases and J gave up 15 bases; unmatched junction bases: 6. The DNA for the CDR3 is TGTGCCATCAGTGCCGACAGGGGGCTAGCGTTCTTC. It encodes CAISADRGLAFF.

This sequence joins TRBV10-3 and TRBJ2-7, with 8 positions matching TRBD1. The CDR3 has 13 amino acids. The ends lost 6 bases at V and 2 bases at J; junction bases unmatched: 3. Germline values: CDR1 ENHRY, CDR2 SYGVKD. The CDR3 is CAIRGDRPYEQYF. CDR3 bases: TGTGCCATCAGGGGGGACAGGCCCTACGAGCAGTACTTC.

In this sample, this clonotype turned up many times. CDR3 in DNA: TGTGCCAGCAGCCAAAGGACGGTCGGGAGTCTGAATGAGCAGTTCTTC. Translating gives CASSQRTVGSLNEQFF. The chain joins TRBV3-1 to TRBJ2-1; weak D call: TRBD2 (6 bases). CDR3 length: 16 amino acids. Germline V gives CDR1 LGHDT, CDR2 YNNKEL (reference sequence). V lost 2 bases, J lost 7 bases, and 18 bases lay in between.